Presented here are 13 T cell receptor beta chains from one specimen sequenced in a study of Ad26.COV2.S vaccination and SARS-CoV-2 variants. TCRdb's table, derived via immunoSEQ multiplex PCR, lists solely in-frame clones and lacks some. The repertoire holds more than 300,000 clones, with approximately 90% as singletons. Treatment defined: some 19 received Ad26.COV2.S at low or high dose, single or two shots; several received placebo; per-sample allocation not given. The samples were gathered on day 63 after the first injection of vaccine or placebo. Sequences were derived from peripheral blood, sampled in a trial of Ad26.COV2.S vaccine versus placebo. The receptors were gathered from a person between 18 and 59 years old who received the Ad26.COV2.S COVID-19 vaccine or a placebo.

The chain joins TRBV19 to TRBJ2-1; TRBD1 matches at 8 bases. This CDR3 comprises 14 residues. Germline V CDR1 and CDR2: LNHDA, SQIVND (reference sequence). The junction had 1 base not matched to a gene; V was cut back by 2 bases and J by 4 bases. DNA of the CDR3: TGTGCCAGTAGTATAAGACAGGGGTACAATGAGCAGTTCTTC. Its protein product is CASSIRQGYNEQFF.

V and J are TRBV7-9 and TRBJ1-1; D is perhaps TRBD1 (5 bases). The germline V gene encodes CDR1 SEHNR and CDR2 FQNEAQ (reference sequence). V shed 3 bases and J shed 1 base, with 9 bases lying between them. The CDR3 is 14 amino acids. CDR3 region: CASSFQGENTEAFF. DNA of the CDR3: TGTGCCAGCAGCTTCCAGGGAGAGAACACTGAAGCTTTCTTT.

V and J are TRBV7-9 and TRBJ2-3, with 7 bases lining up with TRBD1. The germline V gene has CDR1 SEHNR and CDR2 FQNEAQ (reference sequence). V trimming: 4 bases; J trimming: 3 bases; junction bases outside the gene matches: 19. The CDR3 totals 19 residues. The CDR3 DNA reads TGTGCCAGCAGCTCGACGGCCACTTACAGGGGCTCTGGAACAGATACGCAGTATTTT. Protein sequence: CASSSTATYRGSGTDTQYF.

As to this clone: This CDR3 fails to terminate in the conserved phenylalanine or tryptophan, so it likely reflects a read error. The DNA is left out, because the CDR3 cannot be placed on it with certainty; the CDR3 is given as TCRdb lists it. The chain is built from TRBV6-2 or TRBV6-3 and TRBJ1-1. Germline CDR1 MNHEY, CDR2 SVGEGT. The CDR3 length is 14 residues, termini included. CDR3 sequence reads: CASSYRGRSRMDLS.

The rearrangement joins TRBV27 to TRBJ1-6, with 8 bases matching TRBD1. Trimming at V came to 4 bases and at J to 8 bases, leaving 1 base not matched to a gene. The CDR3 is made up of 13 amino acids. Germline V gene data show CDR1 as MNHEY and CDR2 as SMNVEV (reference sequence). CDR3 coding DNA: TGTGCCAGCAGTTCAGGGGGCCATTCACCCCTCCACTTT. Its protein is CASSSGGHSPLHF.

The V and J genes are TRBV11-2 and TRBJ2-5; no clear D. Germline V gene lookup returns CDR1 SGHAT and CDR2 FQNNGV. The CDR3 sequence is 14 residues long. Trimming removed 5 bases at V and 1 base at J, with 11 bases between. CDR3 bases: TGTGCCAGCAGCCCATCCGGGCCCCAAGAGACCCAGTACTTC. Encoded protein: CASSPSGPQETQYF.

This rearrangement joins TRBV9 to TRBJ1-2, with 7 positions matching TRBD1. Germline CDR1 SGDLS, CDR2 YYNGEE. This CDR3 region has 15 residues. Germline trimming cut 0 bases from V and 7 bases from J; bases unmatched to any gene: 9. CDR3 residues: CASSVDLTGYSGYTF. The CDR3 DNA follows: TGTGCCAGCAGCGTAGATTTGACAGGGTATTCTGGCTACACCTTC.

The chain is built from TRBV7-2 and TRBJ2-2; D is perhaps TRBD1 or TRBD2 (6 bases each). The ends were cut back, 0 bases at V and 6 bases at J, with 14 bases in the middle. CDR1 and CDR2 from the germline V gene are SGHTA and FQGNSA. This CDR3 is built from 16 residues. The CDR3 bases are TGTGCCAGCAGCTTAGCAGCCCCCGGGGGCGCCGGGGAGCTGTTTTTT. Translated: CASSLAAPGGAGELFF.

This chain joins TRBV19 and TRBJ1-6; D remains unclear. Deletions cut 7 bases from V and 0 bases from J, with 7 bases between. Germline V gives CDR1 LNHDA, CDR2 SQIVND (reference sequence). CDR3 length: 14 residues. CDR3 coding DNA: TGTGCCAGTACTTACAGCTCCTATAATTCACCCCTCCACTTT. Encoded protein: CASTYSSYNSPLHF.

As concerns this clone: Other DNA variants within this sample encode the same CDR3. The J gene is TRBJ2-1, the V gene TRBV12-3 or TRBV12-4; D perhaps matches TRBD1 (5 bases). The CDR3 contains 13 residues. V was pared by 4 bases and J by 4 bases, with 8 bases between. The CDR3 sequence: CASSYSGYNEQFF. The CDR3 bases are TGTGCCAGCAGTTATTCAGGGTACAATGAGCAGTTCTTC.

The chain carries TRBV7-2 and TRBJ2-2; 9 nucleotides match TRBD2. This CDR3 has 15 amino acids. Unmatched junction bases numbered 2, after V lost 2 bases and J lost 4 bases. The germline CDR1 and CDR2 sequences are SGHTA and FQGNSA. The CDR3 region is CASSLSGGTTGELFF. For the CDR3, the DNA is TGTGCCAGCAGCTTAAGCGGGGGGACCACCGGGGAGCTGTTTTTT. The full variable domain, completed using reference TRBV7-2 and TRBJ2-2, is GAGVSQSPSNKVTEKGKDVELRCDPISGHTALYWYRQSLGQGLEFLIYFQGNSAPDKSGLPSDRFSAERTGGSVSTLTIQRTQQEDSAVYLCASSLSGGTTGELFFGEGSRLTVL.

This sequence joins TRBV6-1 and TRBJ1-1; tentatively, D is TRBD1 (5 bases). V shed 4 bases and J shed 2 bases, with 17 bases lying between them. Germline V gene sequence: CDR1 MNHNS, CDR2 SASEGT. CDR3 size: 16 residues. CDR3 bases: TGTGCCAGCAGTGTAATGGACACAGGAGTCAACACTGAAGCTTTCTTT. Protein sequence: CASSVMDTGVNTEAFF.

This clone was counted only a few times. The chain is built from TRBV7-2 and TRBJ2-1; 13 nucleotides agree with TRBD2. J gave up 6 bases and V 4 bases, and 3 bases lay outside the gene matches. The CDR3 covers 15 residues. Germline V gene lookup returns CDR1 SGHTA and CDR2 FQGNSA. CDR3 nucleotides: TGTGCCAGCAGCTCCGGACTAGCGGGGGTCAATGAGCAGTTCTTC. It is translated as CASSSGLAGVNEQFF.